The 9 T cell receptor beta chains given below trace back to one sample, sequenced in a study of T cell responses to AZD1222 COVID-19 vaccine. Here immunoSEQ multiplex PCR was the method, and the copy in TCRdb shows in-frame clones only, minus some. Of approximately 110,000 clones in the sample, around 82% were seen once. Sequenced here: peripheral blood, sampled on day 0 of AZD1222 vaccination. Receptors originate from an adult in good health.

This clone was detected only once. The chain employs TRBV11-2 and TRBJ2-7; D might be TRBD1 (6 bases). With 11 bases removed from V and 6 bases from J, the gap between germline ends came to 23 bases. Germline CDR1 SGHAT, CDR2 FQNNGV. CDR3 length: 14 residues. The CDR3 DNA follows: TGTGCCTTAACTGGAGGACAGTCGCTCTTCGAGCAGTACTTC. Protein: CALTGGQSLFEQYF.

This chain uses TRBV5-8 with TRBJ2-1; D ambiguous. The CDR3 has 13 residues. V lost 7 bases to trimming and J lost 6 bases, with 14 bases between them. Germline CDR1 reads SGHTS; CDR2 reads YDEGEE. DNA of the CDR3: TGTGCCAGCGGTTTCGACCTGATCAATGAGCAGTTCTTC. This encodes CASGFDLINEQFF. The variable domain in full, with the rest retrieved from reference TRBV5-8 and TRBJ2-1, is EAGVTQSPTHLIKTRGQQATLRCSPISGHTSVYWYQQALGLGLQFLLWYDEGEERNRGNFPPRFSGRQFPNYSSELNVNALELEDSALYLCASGFDLINEQFFGPGTRLTVL.

V usage is TRBV7-8 and J usage is TRBJ1-5; D not certain. This CDR3 spans 13 amino acids. V gave up 1 base and J gave up 4 bases, with 5 bases separating them. Germline assignment: CDR1 SGHVS and CDR2 FQNEAQ. In DNA, the CDR3 is TGTGCCAGCAGCTTAGTGGAGAATCAGCCCCAGCATTTT. The encoded protein is CASSLVENQPQHF.

The rearrangement joins TRBV7-2 to TRBJ2-1, with unresolved D. Between the trimmed V and J ends, which lost 2 bases and 6 bases, there was a span of 5 bases. CDR1 and CDR2 (germline): SGHTA, FQGNSA. CDR3 length equals 12 residues. The CDR3 nucleotides are TGTGCCAGCAGCTTAATACCCAATGAGCAGTTCTTC. Its translation is CASSLIPNEQFF.

The rearrangement uses TRBV5-1 and TRBJ1-1; possibly TRBD1 for D (6 bases). The ends were cut back, 0 bases at V and 0 bases at J, with 15 bases in the middle. The CDR3 spans 17 residues. CDR1 is SGHRS, CDR2 YFSETQ, per germline. The CDR3 DNA follows: TGCGCCAGCAGCTTGGCAGGATTGGGGGGCATGAACACTGAAGCTTTCTTT. Protein: CASSLAGLGGMNTEAFF.

The genes are TRBV9 and TRBJ2-1; D ambiguous. CDR3 length: 16 residues. The germline V and J ends were trimmed by 0 bases and 10 bases, with 20 bases remaining between them. The germline CDR1 and CDR2 sequences are SGDLS and YYNGEE. In DNA form, the CDR3 reads TGTGCCAGCAGCGTAGGAGACGCCAAACCCGACACCGAGCAGTTCTTC. This gives the protein CASSVGDAKPDTEQFF.

This sequence joins TRBV4-1 and TRBJ1-2; D call uncertain. V lost 0 bases, J lost 7 bases, and 9 bases lay in between. Germline CDR1 and CDR2: MGHRA and YSYEKL. The CDR3 extends over 13 amino acids. The CDR3 DNA reads as TGCGCCAGCAGCCAAGACAGAATCGGTGGCTACACCTTC. Translation gives CASSQDRIGGYTF.

Only a few counts were recorded for this clone. V usage is TRBV5-6 and J usage is TRBJ1-2; D is unclear. Looked up from germline, CDR1 is SGHDT and CDR2 is YYEEEE. The V gene lost 1 base and the J gene lost 8 bases, with 15 bases spanning the gap. The CDR3 consists of 14 residues. CDR3 in amino acids: CASSLHRRSGGYTF. The CDR3 region has the DNA TGTGCCAGCAGCTTGCATCGGCGGTCGGGAGGCTACACCTTC.

CDR3 coding DNA: TGTGCCAGCAGGACCAGGGCAAGCTCCTACAATGAGCAGTTCTTC. Translation: CASRTRASSYNEQFF. The rearrangement links TRBV11-1 to TRBJ2-1; perhaps TRBD1 as D (5 bases). Trimming removed 6 bases at V and 0 bases at J, with 12 bases between. This CDR3 contains 15 residues. Germline V gene lookup returns CDR1 SGHAT and CDR2 FQDESV (reference sequence). Together with reference TRBV11-1 and TRBJ2-1, the CDR3 gives the full variable domain: EAEVAQSPRYKITEKSQAVAFWCDPISGHATLYWYRQILGQGPELLVQFQDESVVDDSQLPKDRFSAERLKGVDSTLKIQPAELGDSAMYLCASRTRASSYNEQFFGPGTRLTVL.